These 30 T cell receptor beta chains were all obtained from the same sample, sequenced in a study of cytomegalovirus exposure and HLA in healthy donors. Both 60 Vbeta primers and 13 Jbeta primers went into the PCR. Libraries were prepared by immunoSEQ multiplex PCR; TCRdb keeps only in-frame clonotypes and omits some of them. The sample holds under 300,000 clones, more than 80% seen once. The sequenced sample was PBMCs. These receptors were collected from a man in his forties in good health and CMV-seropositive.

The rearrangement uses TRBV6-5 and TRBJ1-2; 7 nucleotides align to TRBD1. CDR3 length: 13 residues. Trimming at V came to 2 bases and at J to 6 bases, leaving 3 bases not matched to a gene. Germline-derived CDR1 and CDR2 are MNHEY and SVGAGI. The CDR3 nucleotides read TGTGCCAGCAGTTACGACAGGGACGATGGCTACACCTTC. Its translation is CASSYDRDDGYTF.

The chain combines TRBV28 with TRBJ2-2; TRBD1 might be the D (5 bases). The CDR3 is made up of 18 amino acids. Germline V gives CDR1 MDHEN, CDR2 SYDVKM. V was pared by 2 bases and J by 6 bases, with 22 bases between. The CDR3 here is CASSLRSWRQSSAGELFF. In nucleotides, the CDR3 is TGTGCCAGCAGTTTAAGGAGTTGGAGACAGTCATCCGCCGGGGAGCTGTTTTTT. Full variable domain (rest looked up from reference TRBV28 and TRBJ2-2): DVKVTQSSRYLVKRTGEKVFLECVQDMDHENMFWYRQDPGLGLRLIYFSYDVKMKEKGDIPEGYSVSREKKERFSLILESASTNQTSMYLCASSLRSWRQSSAGELFFGEGSRLTVL.

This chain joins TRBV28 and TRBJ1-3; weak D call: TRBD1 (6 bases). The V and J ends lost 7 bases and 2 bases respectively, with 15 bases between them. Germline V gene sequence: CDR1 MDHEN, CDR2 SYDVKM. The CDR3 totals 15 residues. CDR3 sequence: CASIEQGNTGNTIYF. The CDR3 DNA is TGTGCCAGCATAGAACAGGGTAATACTGGAAACACCATATATTTT.

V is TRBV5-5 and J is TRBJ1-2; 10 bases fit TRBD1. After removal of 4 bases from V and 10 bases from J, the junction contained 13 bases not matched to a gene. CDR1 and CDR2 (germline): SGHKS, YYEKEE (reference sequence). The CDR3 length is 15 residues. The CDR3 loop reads CASSTLTGGNSVYTF. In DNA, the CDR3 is TGTGCCAGCAGCACCTTGACAGGGGGCAATAGTGTCTACACCTTC.

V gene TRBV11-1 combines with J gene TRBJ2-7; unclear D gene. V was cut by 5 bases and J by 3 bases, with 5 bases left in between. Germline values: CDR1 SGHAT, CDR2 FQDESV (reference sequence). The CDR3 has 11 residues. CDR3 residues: CASSRYYEQYF. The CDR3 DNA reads TGTGCCAGCAGCCGCTACTACGAGCAGTACTTC.

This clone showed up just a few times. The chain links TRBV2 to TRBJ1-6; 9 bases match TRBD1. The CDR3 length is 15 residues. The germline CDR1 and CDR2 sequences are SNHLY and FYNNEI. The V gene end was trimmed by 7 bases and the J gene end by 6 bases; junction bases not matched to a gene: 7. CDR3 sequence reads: CASTRETGGNSPLHF. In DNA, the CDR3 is TGTGCCAGCACCCGAGAGACAGGGGGTAATTCACCCCTCCACTTT.

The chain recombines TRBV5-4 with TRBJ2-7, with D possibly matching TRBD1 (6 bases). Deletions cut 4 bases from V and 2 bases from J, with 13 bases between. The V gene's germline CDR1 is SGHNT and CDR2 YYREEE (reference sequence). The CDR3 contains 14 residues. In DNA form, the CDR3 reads TGTGCCAGCAGCCCACCGGGACAAACCTACGAGCAGTACTTC. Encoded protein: CASSPPGQTYEQYF.

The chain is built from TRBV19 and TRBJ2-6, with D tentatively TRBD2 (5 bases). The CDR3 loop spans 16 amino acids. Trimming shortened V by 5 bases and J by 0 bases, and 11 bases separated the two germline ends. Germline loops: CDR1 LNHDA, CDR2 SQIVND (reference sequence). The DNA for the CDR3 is TGTGCCAGTAGTCCCCGTCGGGGCTCTGGGGCCAACGTCCTGACTTTC. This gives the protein CASSPRRGSGANVLTF.

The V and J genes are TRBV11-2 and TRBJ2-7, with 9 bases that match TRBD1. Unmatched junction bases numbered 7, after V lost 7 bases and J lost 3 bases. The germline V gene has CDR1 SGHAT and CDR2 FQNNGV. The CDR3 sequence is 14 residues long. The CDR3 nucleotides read TGTGCCAGCACCAGAGACAGGGGGAGCTACGAGCAGTACTTC. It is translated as CASTRDRGSYEQYF.

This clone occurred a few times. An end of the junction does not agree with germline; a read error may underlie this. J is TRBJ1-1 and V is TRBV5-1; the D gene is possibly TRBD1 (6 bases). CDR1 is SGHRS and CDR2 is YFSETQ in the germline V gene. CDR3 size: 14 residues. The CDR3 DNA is TGCGCCAGCAGCTTATTAACAGGGAACGCTGAAGCTTTCTTT. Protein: CASSLLTGNAEAFF.

The CDR3 spells CSATGVGEQFF. The CDR3 coding sequence is TGCAGTGCTACAGGGGTTGGTGAGCAGTTCTTC. The chain uses TRBV20-1 and TRBJ2-1; maybe TRBD1 (6 bases). Germline assignment: CDR1 DFQATT and CDR2 SNEGSKA (reference sequence). Trimming cost V 4 bases and J 9 bases, with 10 bases left between them. This CDR3 has 11 amino acids.

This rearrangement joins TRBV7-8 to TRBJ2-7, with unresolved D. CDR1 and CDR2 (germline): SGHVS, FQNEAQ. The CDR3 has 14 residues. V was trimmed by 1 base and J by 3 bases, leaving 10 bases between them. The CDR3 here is CASSLELNYYEQYF. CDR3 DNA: TGTGCCAGCAGCTTAGAGCTCAACTACTACGAGCAGTACTTC.

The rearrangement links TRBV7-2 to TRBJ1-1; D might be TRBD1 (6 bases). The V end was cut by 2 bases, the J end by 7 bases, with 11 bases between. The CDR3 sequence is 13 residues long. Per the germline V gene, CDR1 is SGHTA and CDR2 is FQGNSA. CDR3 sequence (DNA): TGTGCCAGCAGCTTATCAGGACAGCTTGAAGCTTTCTTT. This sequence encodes CASSLSGQLEAFF.

The CDR3 here is CASSLQGVGDEQYF. In DNA form, the CDR3 reads TGTGCCAGCTCCCTCCAGGGGGTCGGGGACGAGCAGTACTTC. V and J are TRBV18 and TRBJ2-7, with 7 nucleotides matching TRBD1. V shed 6 bases and J 5 bases; nucleotides not matched to a gene: 10. Germline V lookup: CDR1 KGHSH, CDR2 LQKENI. This CDR3 has 14 amino acids.

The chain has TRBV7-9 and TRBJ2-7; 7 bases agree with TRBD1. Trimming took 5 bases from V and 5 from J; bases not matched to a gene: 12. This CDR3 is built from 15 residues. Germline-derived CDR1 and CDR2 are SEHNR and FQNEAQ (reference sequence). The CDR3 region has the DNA TGTGCCAGCAGCCCGCGGACAGGATTAAAGGACGAGCAGTACTTC. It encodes CASSPRTGLKDEQYF.

CDR3 DNA: TGTGCCAGCAGCTGGGACTCAAGCTCTGGAAACACCATATATTTT. Translating it yields CASSWDSSSGNTIYF. The chain links TRBV5-4 to TRBJ1-3, with D possibly TRBD1 on 5 matching bases. Germline-derived CDR1 and CDR2 are SGHNT and YYREEE (reference sequence). The CDR3 is made up of 15 amino acids. V lost 3 bases, J lost 0 bases, and 10 bases lay in between.

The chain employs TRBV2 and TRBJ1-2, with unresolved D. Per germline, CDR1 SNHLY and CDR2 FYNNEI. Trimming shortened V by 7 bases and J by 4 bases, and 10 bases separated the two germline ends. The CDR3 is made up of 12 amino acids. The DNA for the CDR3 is TGTGCCAGCAACGATATGAGCTATGGCTACACCTTC. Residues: CASNDMSYGYTF.

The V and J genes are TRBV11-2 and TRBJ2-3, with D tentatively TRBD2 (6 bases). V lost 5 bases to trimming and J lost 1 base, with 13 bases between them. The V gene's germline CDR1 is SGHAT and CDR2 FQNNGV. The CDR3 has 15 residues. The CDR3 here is CASSISGSGTDTQYF. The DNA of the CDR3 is TGTGCCAGCAGCATAAGCGGGTCGGGCACAGATACGCAGTATTTT.

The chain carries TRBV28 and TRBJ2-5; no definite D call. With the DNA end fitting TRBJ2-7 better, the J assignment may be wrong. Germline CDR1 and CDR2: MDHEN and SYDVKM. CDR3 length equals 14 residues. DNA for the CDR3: TGTGCCAGCAGTTTGGTTGGGGACTCCTACGAGCAGTACTTC. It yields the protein CASSLVGDSYEQYF.

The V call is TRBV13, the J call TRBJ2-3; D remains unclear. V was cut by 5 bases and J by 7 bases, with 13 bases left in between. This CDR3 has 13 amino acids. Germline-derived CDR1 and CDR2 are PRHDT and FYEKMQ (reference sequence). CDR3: CASSPPRRNTQYF. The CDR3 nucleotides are TGTGCCAGCAGCCCCCCCCGGCGGAATACGCAGTATTTT.

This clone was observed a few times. The CDR3 loop reads CASREDSVDTQYF. CDR3 nucleotide sequence: TGTGCCAGCAGAGAGGATAGCGTGGATACGCAGTATTTT. V usage is TRBV7-9 and J usage is TRBJ2-3, with D tentatively TRBD2 (5 bases). The CDR3 runs 13 residues. Looked up from germline, CDR1 is SEHNR and CDR2 is FQNEAQ (reference sequence). Trimming stripped 6 bases from V and 6 bases from J, with 13 bases between.

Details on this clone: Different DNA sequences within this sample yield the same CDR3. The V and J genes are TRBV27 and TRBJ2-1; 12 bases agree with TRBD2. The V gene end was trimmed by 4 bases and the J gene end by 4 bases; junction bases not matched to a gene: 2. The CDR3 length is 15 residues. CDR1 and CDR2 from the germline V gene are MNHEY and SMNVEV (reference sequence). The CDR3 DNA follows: TGTGCCAGCAGTTCCGGGACTAGCGGGTACAATGAGCAGTTCTTC. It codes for CASSSGTSGYNEQFF.

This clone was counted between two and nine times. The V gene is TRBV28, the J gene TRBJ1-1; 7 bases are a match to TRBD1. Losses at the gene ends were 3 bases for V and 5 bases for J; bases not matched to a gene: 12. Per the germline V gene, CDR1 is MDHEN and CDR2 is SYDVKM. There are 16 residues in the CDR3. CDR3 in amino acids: CASSLSLGGAYTEAFF. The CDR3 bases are TGTGCCAGCAGTTTGAGTCTAGGGGGCGCATATACTGAAGCTTTCTTT.

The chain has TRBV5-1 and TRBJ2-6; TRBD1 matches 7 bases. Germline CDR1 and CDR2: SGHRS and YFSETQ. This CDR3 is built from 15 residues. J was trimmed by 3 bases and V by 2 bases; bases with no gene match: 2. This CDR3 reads CASSLQGYGANVLTF. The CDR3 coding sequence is TGCGCCAGCAGCTTACAGGGGTATGGGGCCAACGTCCTGACTTTC.

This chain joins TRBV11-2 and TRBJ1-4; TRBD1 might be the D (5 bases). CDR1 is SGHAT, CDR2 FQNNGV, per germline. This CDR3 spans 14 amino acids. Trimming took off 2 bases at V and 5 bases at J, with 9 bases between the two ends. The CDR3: CASSLWGENEKLFF. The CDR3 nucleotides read TGTGCCAGCAGCTTATGGGGGGAGAATGAAAAACTGTTTTTT. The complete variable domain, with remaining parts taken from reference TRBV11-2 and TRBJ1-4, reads EAGVAQSPRYKIIEKRQSVAFWCNPISGHATLYWYQQILGQGPKLLIQFQNNGVVDDSQLPKDRFSAERLKGVDSTLKIQPAKLEDSAVYLCASSLWGENEKLFFGSGTQLSVL.

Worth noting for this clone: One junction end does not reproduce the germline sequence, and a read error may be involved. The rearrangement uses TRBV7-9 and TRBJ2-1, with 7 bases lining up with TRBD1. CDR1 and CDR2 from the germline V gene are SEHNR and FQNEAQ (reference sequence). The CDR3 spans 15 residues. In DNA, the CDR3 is TGTTCCAGCAGCTTAGTTTCGACAGGGAAGAATGAGCAGTTCTTC. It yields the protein CSSSLVSTGKNEQFF.

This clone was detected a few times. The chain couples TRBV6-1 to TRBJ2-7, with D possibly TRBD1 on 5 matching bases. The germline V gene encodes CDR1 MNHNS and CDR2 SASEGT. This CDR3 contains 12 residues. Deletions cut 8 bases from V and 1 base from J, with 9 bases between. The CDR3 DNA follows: TGTGCCAGCGAACGACAGTCCTACGAGCAGTACTTC. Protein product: CASERQSYEQYF.

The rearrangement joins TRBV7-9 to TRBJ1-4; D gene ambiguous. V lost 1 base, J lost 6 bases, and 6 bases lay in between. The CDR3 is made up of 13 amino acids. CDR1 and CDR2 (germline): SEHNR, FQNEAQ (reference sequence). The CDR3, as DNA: TGTGCCAGCAGCTTAGTAGGAGATGAAAAACTGTTTTTT. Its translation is CASSLVGDEKLFF. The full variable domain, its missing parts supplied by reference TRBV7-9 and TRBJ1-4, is DTGVSQNPRHKITKRGQNVTFRCDPISEHNRLYWYRQTLGQGPEFLTYFQNEAQLEKSRLLSDRFSAERPKGSFSTLEIQRTEQGDSAMYLCASSLVGDEKLFFGSGTQLSVL.

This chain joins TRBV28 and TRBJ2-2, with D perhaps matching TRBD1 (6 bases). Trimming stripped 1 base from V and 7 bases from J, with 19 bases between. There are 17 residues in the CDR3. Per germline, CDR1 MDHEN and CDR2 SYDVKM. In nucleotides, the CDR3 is TGTGCCAGCAGTTTATATAGGGGATGGACAGTAAACGGGGAGCTGTTTTTT. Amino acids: CASSLYRGWTVNGELFF.

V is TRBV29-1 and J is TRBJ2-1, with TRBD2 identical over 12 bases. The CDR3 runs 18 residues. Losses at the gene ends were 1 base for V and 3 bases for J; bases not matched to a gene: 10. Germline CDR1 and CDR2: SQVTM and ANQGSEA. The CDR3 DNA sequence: TGCAGCGTTGAAGGCGCTAGCGGGAGGGAAAGGCTCTACAATGAGCAGTTCTTC. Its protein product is CSVEGASGRERLYNEQFF.